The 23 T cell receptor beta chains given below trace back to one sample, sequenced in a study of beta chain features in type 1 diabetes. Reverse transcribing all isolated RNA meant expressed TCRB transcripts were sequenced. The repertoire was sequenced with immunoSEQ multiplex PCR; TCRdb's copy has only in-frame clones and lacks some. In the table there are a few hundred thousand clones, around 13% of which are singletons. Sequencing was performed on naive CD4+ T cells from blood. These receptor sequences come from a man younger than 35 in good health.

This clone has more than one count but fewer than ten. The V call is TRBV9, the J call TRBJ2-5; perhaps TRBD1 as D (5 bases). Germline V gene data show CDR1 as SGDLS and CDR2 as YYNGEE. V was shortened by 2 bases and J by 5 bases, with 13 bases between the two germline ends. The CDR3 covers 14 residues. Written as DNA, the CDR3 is TGTGCCAGCAGCGTGGGCCTCAAGGGGGAGACCCAGTACTTC. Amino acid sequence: CASSVGLKGETQYF.

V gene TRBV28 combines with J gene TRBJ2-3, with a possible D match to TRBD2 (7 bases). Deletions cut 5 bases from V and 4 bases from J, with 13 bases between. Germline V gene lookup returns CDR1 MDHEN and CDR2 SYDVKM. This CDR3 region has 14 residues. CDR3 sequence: CASSEGGRADTQYF. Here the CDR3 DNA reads TGTGCCAGCAGTGAGGGGGGGCGCGCAGATACGCAGTATTTT.

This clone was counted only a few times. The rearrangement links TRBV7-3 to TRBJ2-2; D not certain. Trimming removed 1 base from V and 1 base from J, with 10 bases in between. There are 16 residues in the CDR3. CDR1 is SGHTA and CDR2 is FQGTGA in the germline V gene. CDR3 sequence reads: CASSLKLGGNTGELFF. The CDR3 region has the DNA TGTGCCAGCAGCTTAAAGTTAGGCGGGAACACCGGGGAGCTGTTTTTT.

Written as DNA, the CDR3 is TGCGCCAGCAGCTTGCCGGGACTAGGGGAGACCCAGTACTTC. This gives the protein CASSLPGLGETQYF. The rearrangement uses TRBV5-1 and TRBJ2-5, with 8 nucleotides matching TRBD2. J lost 5 bases, V lost 1 base, and 4 bases had no gene match. CDR1 and CDR2 from the germline V gene are SGHRS and YFSETQ. CDR3 length: 14 amino acids.

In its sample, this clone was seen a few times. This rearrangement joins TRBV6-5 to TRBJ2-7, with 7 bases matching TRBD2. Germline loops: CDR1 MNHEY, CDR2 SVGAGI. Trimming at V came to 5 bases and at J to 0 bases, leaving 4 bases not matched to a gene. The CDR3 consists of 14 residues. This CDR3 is CASSHRTSSYEQYF. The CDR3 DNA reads TGTGCCAGCAGTCACCGGACTAGCTCCTACGAGCAGTACTTC.

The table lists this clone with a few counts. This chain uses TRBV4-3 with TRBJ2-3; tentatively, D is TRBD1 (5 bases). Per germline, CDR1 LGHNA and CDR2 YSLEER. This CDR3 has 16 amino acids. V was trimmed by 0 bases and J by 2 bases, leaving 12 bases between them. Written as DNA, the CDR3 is TGCGCCAGCAGCCAAGATGTGACAGATACCACAGATACGCAGTATTTT. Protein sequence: CASSQDVTDTTDTQYF.

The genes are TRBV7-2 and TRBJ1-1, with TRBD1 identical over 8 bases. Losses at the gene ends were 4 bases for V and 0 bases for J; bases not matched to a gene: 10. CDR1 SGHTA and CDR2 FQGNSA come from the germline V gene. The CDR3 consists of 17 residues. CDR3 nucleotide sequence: TGTGCCAGCAGCTCCCACAGGGGGGGGGTTATGAACACTGAAGCTTTCTTT. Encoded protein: CASSSHRGGVMNTEAFF. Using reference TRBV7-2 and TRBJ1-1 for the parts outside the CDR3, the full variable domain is GAGVSQSPSNKVTEKGKDVELRCDPISGHTALYWYRQSLGQGLEFLIYFQGNSAPDKSGLPSDRFSAERTGGSVSTLTIQRTQQEDSAVYLCASSSHRGGVMNTEAFFGQGTRLTVV.

CDR3 sequence: CASSVEPSGYSSTDTQYF. CDR3 nucleotide sequence: TGTGCCAGCAGCGTAGAGCCTAGCGGTTACTCCAGCACAGATACGCAGTATTTT. V is TRBV9 and J is TRBJ2-3, with TRBD2 matching over 7 bases. Germline CDR1 reads SGDLS; CDR2 reads YYNGEE. V lost 0 bases, J lost 0 bases, and 10 bases stayed unmatched. This CDR3 region has 18 residues.

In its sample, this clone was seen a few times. CDR3 sequence (DNA): TGTGCCAGCAACCGAGACAGGTTCACAGATACGCAGTATTTT. The encoded protein is CASNRDRFTDTQYF. The genes are TRBV2 and TRBJ2-3; tentative D call: TRBD1 (6 bases). Germline CDR1 and CDR2: SNHLY and FYNNEI. Trimming stripped 7 bases from V and 2 bases from J, with 13 bases between. There are 14 residues in the CDR3.

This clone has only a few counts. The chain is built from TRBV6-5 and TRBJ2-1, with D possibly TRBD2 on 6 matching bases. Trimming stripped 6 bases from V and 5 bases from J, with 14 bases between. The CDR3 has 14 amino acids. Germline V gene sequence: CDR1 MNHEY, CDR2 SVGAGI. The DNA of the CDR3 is TGTGCCAGCAGCCGGGGCGGGATAAACAATGAGCAGTTCTTC. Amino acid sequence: CASSRGGINNEQFF.

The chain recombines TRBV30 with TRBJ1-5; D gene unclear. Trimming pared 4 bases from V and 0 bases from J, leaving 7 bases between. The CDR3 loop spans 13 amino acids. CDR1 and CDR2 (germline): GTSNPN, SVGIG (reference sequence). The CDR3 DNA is TGTGCCTGGAACAGTCGTAGCAATCAGCCCCAGCATTTT. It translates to CAWNSRSNQPQHF.

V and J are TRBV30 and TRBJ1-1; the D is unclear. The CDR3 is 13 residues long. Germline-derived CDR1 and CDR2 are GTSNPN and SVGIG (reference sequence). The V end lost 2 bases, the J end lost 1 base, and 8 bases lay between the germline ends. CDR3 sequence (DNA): TGTGCCTGGAGTTCCAGCGAGAACACTGAAGCTTTCTTT. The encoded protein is CAWSSSENTEAFF.

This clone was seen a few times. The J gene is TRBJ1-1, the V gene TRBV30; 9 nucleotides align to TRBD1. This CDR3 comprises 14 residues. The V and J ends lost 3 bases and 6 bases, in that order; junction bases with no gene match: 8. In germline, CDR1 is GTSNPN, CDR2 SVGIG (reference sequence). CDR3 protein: CAWRIPGQGAEAFF. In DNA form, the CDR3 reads TGTGCCTGGAGAATCCCGGGACAGGGCGCTGAAGCTTTCTTT.

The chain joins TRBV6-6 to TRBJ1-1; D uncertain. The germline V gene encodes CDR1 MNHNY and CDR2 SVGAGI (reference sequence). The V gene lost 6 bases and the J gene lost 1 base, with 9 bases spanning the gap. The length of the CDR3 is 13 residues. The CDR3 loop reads CASSFRGNTEAFF. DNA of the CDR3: TGTGCCAGCAGCTTCCGGGGGAACACTGAAGCTTTCTTT.

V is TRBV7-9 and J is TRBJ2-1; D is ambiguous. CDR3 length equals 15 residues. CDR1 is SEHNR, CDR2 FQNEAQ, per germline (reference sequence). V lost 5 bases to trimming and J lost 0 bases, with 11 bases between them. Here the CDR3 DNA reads TGTGCCAGCAGCCGTGGTACGAGCTCCTACAATGAGCAGTTCTTC. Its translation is CASSRGTSSYNEQFF.

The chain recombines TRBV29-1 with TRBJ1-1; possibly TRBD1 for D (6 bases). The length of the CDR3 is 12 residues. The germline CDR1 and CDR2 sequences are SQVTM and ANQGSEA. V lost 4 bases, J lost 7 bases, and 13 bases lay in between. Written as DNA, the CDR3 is TGCAGCGTTGGTGAGGCACAGGGTGAAGCTTTCTTT. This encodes CSVGEAQGEAFF.

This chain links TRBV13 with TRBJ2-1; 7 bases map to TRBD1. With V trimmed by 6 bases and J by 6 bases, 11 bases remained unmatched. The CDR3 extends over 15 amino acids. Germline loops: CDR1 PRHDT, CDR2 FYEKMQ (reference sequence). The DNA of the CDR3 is TGTGCCAGCAGGCCAACAGGGGTCTTGGGCAATGAGCAGTTCTTC. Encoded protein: CASRPTGVLGNEQFF.

CDR3 residues: CAWSVRSQETQYF. In nucleotides, the CDR3 is TGTGCCTGGAGTGTACGCAGTCAAGAGACCCAGTACTTC. This rearrangement joins TRBV30 to TRBJ2-5; D is unclear. The CDR3 has 13 amino acids. V was cut by 0 bases and J by 2 bases, with 7 bases left in between. Germline CDR1 GTSNPN, CDR2 SVGIG (reference sequence).

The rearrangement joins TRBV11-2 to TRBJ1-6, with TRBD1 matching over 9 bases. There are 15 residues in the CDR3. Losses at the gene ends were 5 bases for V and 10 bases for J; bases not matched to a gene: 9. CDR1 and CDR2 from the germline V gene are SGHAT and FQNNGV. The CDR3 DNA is TGTGCCAGCAGCCCGGGACAGGGAGGAAGCTCACCCCTCCACTTT. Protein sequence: CASSPGQGGSSPLHF.

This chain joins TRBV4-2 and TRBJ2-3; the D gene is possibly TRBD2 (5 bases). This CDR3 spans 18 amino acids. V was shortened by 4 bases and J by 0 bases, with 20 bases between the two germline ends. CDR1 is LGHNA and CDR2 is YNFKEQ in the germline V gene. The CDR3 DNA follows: TGTGCCAGCAGCCCTCGACGGACCGGGATTACTAGCACAGATACGCAGTATTTT. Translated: CASSPRRTGITSTDTQYF.

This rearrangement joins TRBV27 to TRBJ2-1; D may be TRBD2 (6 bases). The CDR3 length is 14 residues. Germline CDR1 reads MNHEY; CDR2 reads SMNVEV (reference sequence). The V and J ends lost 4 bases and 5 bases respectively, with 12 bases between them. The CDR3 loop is CASSYGGYNNEQFF. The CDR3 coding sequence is TGTGCCAGCAGTTACGGGGGATACAACAATGAGCAGTTCTTC.

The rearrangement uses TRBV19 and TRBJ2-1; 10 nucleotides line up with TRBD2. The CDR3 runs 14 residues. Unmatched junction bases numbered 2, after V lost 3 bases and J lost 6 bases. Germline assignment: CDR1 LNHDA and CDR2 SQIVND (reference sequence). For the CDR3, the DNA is TGTGCCAGTAGTATGGCTAGCGGGGGCAATGAGCAGTTCTTC. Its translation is CASSMASGGNEQFF.

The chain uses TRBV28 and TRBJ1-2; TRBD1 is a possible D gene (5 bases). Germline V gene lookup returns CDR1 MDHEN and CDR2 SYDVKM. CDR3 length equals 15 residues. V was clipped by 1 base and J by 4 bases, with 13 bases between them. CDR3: CASSLYDSGAYGYTF. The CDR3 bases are TGTGCCAGCAGTTTATATGACAGTGGAGCCTATGGCTACACCTTC.